This T cell receptor (beta chain) was sequenced during a study of identical twins. V was shortened by 3 bases and J by 5 bases, with 10 bases between the two germline ends. The germline gives CDR1 MRHNA, CDR2 SNTAGT. The CDR3 covers 13 residues. Carrying unique molecular identifiers, the cDNA also gained a universal primer site through template switching. TCRdb used MiXCR to reprocess the 5' RACE reads, holding one entry per CDR3 protein. Of about 100,000 distinct CDR3 sequences listed, 5.9% are singletons. This receptor was identified in a woman aged 50 to 60 in good health. The rearrangement joins TRBV6-4 to TRBJ2-5, with D perhaps matching TRBD2 (6 bases). Sequencing was done on a sample of memory T cells sorted from blood. The CDR3: CASSEGDSETQYF. CDR3 nucleotides: TGTGCCAGCAGTGAAGGGGACTCGGAGACCCAGTACTTC.